These 18 T cell receptor beta chains originate from one sample sequenced in a study of blood T cells in healthy people across ages. Next came a second PCR, run for roughly 7 to 12 cycles, which used a sample-barcoded 5' primer along with a J-beta primer mix. Each CDR3 protein gets one entry after TCRdb re-called the 5' RACE reads with MiXCR. Of about 930,000 distinct CDR3 sequences listed, 29% are singletons. The sample also formed part of further work on T cells of mothers and their children.

Sequenced material: blood. These TCRs come from a woman aged 40 to 50 in good health.

This clonotype was seen many times. This chain connects TRBV5-1 to TRBJ2-3; D remains unclear. Germline CDR1 SGHRS, CDR2 YFSETQ. CDR3 size: 14 residues. V lost 0 bases and J 1 base, leaving 6 bases between the germline ends. In DNA form, the CDR3 reads TGCGCCAGCAGCTTGGTTCCGGGCACAGATACGCAGTATTTT. Translated: CASSLVPGTDTQYF.

This clonotype was seen more than once but under ten times. The CDR3 DNA sequence: TGCGCCAGCAGCCGCCCGGGACAGGGCCACGGGGAGCTGTTTTTT. This gives the protein CASSRPGQGHGELFF. The V and J genes are TRBV4-1 and TRBJ2-2; TRBD1 aligns across 9 bases. V shed 4 bases, J shed 7 bases, and the junction held 7 bases outside the gene matches. CDR1 and CDR2 from the germline V gene are MGHRA and YSYEKL. This CDR3 region has 15 residues.

This clonotype was detected a few times. The chain combines TRBV6-2 or TRBV6-3 with TRBJ1-2; no definite D call. Per germline, CDR1 MNHEY and CDR2 SVGEGT. CDR3 size: 12 residues. Deletions cut 2 bases from V and 4 bases from J, with 5 bases between. The CDR3, as DNA: TGTGCCAGCAGTTACCCCACCTATGGCTACACCTTC. This sequence encodes CASSYPTYGYTF.

With regard to this clonotype: Just one base apart from a much larger clone, this may be a read error. Given the absence of the conserved phenylalanine or tryptophan at the CDR3 end, a read error is likely. V and J are TRBV19 and TRBJ2-4; 11 bases agree with TRBD2. This CDR3 comprises 13 residues. CDR1 and CDR2 (germline): LNHDA, SQIVND (reference sequence). Unmatched junction bases numbered 1, after V lost 5 bases and J lost 7 bases. The CDR3: CASSRTSGNIQYS. The DNA of the CDR3 is TGTGCCAGTAGTCGGACTAGCGGGAACATTCAGTACTCC.

The genes are TRBV18 and TRBJ1-1; D unresolved. There are 14 residues in the CDR3. Germline CDR1 and CDR2: KGHSH and LQKENI. V shed 1 base and J shed 6 bases, with 12 bases lying between them. The CDR3 bases are TGTGCCAGCTCACCACTTCACGGGGTTGCTGAAGCTTTCTTT. Amino acids: CASSPLHGVAEAFF. Based on the CDR3 plus reference TRBV18 and TRBJ1-1, the full variable domain is NAGVMQNPRHLVRRRGQEARLRCSPMKGHSHVYWYRQLPEEGLKFMVYLQKENIIDESGMPKERFSAEFPKEGPSILRIQQVVRGDSAAYFCASSPLHGVAEAFFGQGTRLTVV.

The chain carries TRBV6-1 and TRBJ1-5, with a weak D call TRBD1 (6 bases). The germline gives CDR1 MNHNS, CDR2 SASEGT. V gave up 3 bases and J gave up 6 bases, with 15 bases separating them. The CDR3 runs to 15 residues. The CDR3 sequence is CASSEGARAGQPQHF. As DNA, the CDR3 is TGTGCCAGCAGTGAGGGGGCCAGGGCAGGTCAGCCCCAGCATTTT.

Note on this clonotype: A much larger clone differs by one base, so this may be a read error. The chain has TRBV6-1 and TRBJ1-2; 11 positions match TRBD1. Germline values: CDR1 MNHNS, CDR2 SASEGT. The junction had 1 base not matched to a gene; V was cut back by 0 bases and J by 4 bases. The CDR3 has 15 amino acids. CDR3 amino acids: CASSEAGTGGYGYTF. The CDR3 coding sequence is TGTGCCAGCAGTGAAGCGGGGACAGGGGGCTATGGCTACACCTTC.

The rearrangement uses TRBV4-3 and TRBJ2-3; 9 bases line up with TRBD2. J lost 2 bases, V lost 5 bases, and 17 bases had no gene match. The germline V gene encodes CDR1 LGHNA and CDR2 YSLEER. The CDR3 extends over 19 amino acids. CDR3 residues: CASSSPGLASVNFTDTQYF. As DNA, the CDR3 is TGCGCCAGCAGCTCGCCCGGACTAGCGTCCGTGAATTTCACAGATACGCAGTATTTT.

J is TRBJ1-6 and V is TRBV2; D is perhaps TRBD1 (5 bases). Trimming removed 6 bases at V and 7 bases at J, with 13 bases between. Germline assignment: CDR1 SNHLY and CDR2 FYNNEI. The CDR3 sequence is 14 residues long. The CDR3 sequence is CASRIGAGNSPLHF. The CDR3 DNA follows: TGTGCCAGCAGGATAGGGGCGGGAAATTCACCCCTCCACTTT.

There are many counts of this clonotype. The chain has TRBV18 and TRBJ2-5, with D possibly being TRBD2 (5 bases). This CDR3 spans 13 amino acids. Trimming cost V 6 bases and J 0 bases, with 8 bases left between them. CDR1 KGHSH and CDR2 LQKENI come from the germline V gene. The CDR3 region has the DNA TGTGCCAGCTCCACGGGGTACCAAGAGACCCAGTACTTC. Its protein product is CASSTGYQETQYF.

This clonotype was detected many times. The rearrangement uses TRBV20-1 and TRBJ2-7; TRBD2 aligns across 9 bases. The germline gives CDR1 DFQATT, CDR2 SNEGSKA (reference sequence). CDR3 length: 12 residues. J was trimmed by 7 bases and V by 5 bases; bases with no gene match: 6. The CDR3 bases are TGCAGTGCTTTTAGCGGGGGAGGAGAGCAGTACTTC. Translation: CSAFSGGGEQYF.

The V call is TRBV5-1, the J call TRBJ2-7, with a weak D call TRBD1 (6 bases). This CDR3 spans 15 amino acids. V lost 7 bases to trimming and J lost 1 base, with 18 bases between them. The germline V gene has CDR1 SGHRS and CDR2 YFSETQ. The CDR3 coding sequence is TGCGCCAGCCGCGAGGGGGTCACGCGTTCCTACGAGCAGTACTTC. This encodes CASREGVTRSYEQYF. Full variable domain (outside the CDR3, taken from reference TRBV5-1 and TRBJ2-7): KAGVTQTPRYLIKTRGQQVTLSCSPISGHRSVSWYQQTPGQGLQFLFEYFSETQRNKGNFPGRFSGRQFSNSRSEMNVSTLELGDSALYLCASREGVTRSYEQYFGPGTRLTVT.

This clonotype has only one observation. The chain uses TRBV4-1 and TRBJ2-7; 10 bases are shared with TRBD1. The CDR3 spans 14 residues. V dropped 3 bases and J dropped 5; count of bases not matched to a gene: 4. Germline-derived CDR1 and CDR2 are MGHRA and YSYEKL. In DNA form, the CDR3 reads TGCGCCAGCAGCCAGGGGACAGGGGCCCACGAGCAGTACGTC. Protein product: CASSQGTGAHEQYV.

For this clonotype: A much larger clone sits a single nucleotide away, making a read error possible. J is TRBJ2-7 and V is TRBV18, with D uncertain. Trimming shortened V by 2 bases and J by 5 bases, and 10 bases separated the two germline ends. The germline gives CDR1 KGHSH, CDR2 LQKENI. This CDR3 comprises 13 residues. The CDR3 DNA reads as TGTGCCAGCTCACCAGCGGAGCGCGACGAGCAGTACTTC. It yields the protein CASSPAERDEQYF.

V gene TRBV12-3 or TRBV12-4 combines with J gene TRBJ2-1, with 8 bases matching TRBD1. The J call may be incorrect, as the DNA end agrees better with TRBJ2-7. The CDR3 runs 16 residues. The CDR3 loop is CASSLTGTGLNNEQYF. The CDR3 DNA reads TGTGCCAGCAGTCTAACCGGGACAGGCCTAAACAATGAGCAGTACTTC.

Concerning this clonotype: A read error may be the cause here, since a much bigger clone is one base away. V gene TRBV28 combines with J gene TRBJ2-7; 8 nucleotides line up with TRBD1. The germline CDR1 and CDR2 sequences are MDHEN and SYDVKM. CDR3 length equals 14 residues. Unmatched junction bases numbered 5, after V lost 4 bases and J lost 3 bases. The CDR3 region is CASSCPGTGYEQYF. In nucleotides, the CDR3 is TGTGCCAGCAGTTGTCCTGGGACAGGCTACGAGCAGTACTTC.

In the case of this clonotype: Sequence at one end of the junction differs from germline and may be a read error. V usage is TRBV12-3 or TRBV12-4 and J usage is TRBJ2-3; a possible D gene is TRBD1 (6 bases). The CDR3 runs to 14 residues. CDR3 DNA: TGTGCCAGCAGCCGACAGGCTCGCACAGGTACGCAGTATTTT. It translates to CASSRQARTGTQYF.

The gene calls are TRBV5-1 and TRBJ2-1; no clear D. V was cut by 0 bases and J by 6 bases, with 13 bases left in between. The CDR3 is 15 amino acids. Per germline, CDR1 SGHRS and CDR2 YFSETQ. CDR3 amino acids: CASSLEARVLNEQFF. The DNA for the CDR3 is TGCGCCAGCAGCTTGGAGGCTCGGGTGCTCAATGAGCAGTTCTTC.